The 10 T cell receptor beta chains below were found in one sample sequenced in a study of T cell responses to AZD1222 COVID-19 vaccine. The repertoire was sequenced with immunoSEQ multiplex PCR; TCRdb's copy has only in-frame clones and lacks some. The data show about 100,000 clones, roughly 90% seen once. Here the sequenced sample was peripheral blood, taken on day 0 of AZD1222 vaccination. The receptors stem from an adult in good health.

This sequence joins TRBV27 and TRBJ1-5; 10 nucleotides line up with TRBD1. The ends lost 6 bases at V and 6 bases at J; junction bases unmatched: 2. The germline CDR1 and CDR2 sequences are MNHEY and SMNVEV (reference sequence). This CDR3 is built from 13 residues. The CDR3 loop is CASRGQGTQPQHF. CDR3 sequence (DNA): TGTGCCAGCAGGGGACAGGGGACTCAGCCCCAGCATTTT.

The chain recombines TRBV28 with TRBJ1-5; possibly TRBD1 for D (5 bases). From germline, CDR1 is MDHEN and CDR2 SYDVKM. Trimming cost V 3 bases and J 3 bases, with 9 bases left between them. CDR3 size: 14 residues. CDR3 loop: CASSLGQLNQPQHF. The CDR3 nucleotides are TGTGCCAGCAGTTTGGGGCAGCTCAATCAGCCCCAGCATTTT.

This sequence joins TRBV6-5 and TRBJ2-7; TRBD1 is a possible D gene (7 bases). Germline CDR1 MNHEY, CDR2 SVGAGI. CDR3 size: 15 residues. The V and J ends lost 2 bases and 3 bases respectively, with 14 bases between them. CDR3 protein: CASSYNRQGGYEQYF. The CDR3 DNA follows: TGTGCCAGCAGTTACAATCGGCAGGGGGGCTACGAGCAGTACTTC.

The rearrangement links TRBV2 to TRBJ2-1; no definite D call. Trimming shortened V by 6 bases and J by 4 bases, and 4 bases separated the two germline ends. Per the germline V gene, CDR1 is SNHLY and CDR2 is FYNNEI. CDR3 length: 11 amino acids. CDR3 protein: CASRSYNEQFF. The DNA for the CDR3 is TGTGCCAGCAGGAGTTACAATGAGCAGTTCTTC.

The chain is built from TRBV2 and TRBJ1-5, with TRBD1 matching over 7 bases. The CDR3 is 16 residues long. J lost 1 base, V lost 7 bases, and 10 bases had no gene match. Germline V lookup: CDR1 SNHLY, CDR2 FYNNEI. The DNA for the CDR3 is TGTGCCAGCAATAACATACAGGGGATGAGCAATCAGCCCCAGCATTTT. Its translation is CASNNIQGMSNQPQHF.

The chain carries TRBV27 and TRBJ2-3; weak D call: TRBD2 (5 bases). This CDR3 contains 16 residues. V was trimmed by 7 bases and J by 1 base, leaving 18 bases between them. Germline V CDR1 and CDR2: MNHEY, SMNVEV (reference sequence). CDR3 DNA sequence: TGTGCCAGCAACTCCCGGGTCGGGATGGGCACAGATACGCAGTATTTT. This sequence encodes CASNSRVGMGTDTQYF.

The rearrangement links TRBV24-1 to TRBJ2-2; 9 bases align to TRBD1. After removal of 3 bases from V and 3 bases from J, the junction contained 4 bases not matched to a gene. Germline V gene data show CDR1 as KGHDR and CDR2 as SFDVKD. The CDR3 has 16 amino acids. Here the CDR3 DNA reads TGTGCCACCAGTGATGAAGACAGGGGGGACACCGGGGAGCTGTTTTTT. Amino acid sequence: CATSDEDRGDTGELFF.

The CDR3 loop reads CASSYSAEMNTEAFF. DNA of the CDR3: TGTGCCAGCAGTTACTCGGCAGAAATGAACACTGAAGCTTTCTTT. The V gene is TRBV6-2 or TRBV6-3, the J gene TRBJ1-1, with D hard to call. This CDR3 contains 15 residues. V was clipped by 0 bases and J by 0 bases, with 8 bases between them. Germline V gene lookup returns CDR1 MNHEY and CDR2 SVGEGT.

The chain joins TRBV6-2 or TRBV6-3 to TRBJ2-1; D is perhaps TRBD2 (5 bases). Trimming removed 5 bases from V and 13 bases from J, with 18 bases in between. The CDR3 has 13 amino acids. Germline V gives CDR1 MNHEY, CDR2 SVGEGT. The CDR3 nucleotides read TGTGCCAGCAGTCGACCTAGCCCTTTTGTACAGTTCTTC. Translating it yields CASSRPSPFVQFF.

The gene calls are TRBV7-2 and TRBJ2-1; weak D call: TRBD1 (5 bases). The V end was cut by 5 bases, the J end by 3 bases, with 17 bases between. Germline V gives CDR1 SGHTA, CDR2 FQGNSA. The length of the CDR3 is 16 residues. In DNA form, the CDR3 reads TGTGCCAGCAGCCCGGACATTACCCGGGTCTACAATGAGCAGTTCTTC. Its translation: CASSPDITRVYNEQFF.